The sequence of this T cell receptor (beta chain) was determined in a study of OX40 agonist ivuxolimab in advanced cancers. Study-level background: Ivuxolimab, which targeted the costimulatory receptor OX40 (CD134), was an agonistic, fully human IgG2 monoclonal antibody. Intravenous ivuxolimab was administered to patients every 2 weeks at six dose levels: 0.01, 0.1, 0.3, 1.5, 3 and 10 mg/kg. Of the roughly 52 dose-escalation patients, hepatocellular carcinoma was present in approximately 20, melanoma in roughly 15, renal cell carcinoma in 9 and head and neck cancer in 9. A male proportion of roughly 80% and a mean age of 60 years, ranging from about 23 to 79, were recorded for the dose-escalation cohort. Prior anti-PD-1, anti-PD-L1 or anti-CTLA-4 therapy was permitted, and approximately 40% of dose-escalation patients had received checkpoint inhibitors. Three dose-escalation patients achieved partial responses, one with hepatocellular carcinoma and two with cutaneous melanoma. The purpose of peripheral TCRbeta sequencing was to test whether ivuxolimab changed TCR sequence diversity and led to clonal T-cell expansion. The paper reports the monotherapy dose-escalation portion (N of about 47 patients) of the phase I ivuxolimab trial. General findings and caveats noted by the study authors: Which antigens the clonally expanded peripheral T cells were specific for was not determined. Low levels of normalized T-cell clonal expansion were also seen in some patients who did not respond. At doses of 0.1 to 3.0 mg/kg, clonal expansion of both CD4+ and CD8+ blood T cells was observed from baseline to week 6. In partial responders in the 0.1-3.0 mg/kg groups, normalized peripheral clonal expansion was found to be among the lowest, especially among CD8+ T cells. On average, CD8+ T cells showed more expanded clones than CD4+ T cells after ivuxolimab.

V loses 4 bases, J loses 4 bases, and the germline ends lie 12 bases apart. The germline V gene gives CDR1 as SGHDT and CDR2 as YYEEEE. The CDR3 has 14 amino acids, counting the end cysteine and phenylalanine. Only the CDR3 DNA is retained, 42 bases long and in frame from the first base. The trial excluded patients who had a history of autoimmune disease or were on systemic immunosuppression. Peripheral blood for TCR sequencing was drawn from every dose cohort at baseline, at cycle 4 day 1 and at cycle 7 day 1. The samples were taken from a phase I, first-in-human, multicenter, open-label dose-escalation trial of ivuxolimab. Adults with locally advanced or metastatic melanoma, renal cell carcinoma, hepatocellular carcinoma or head and neck squamous cell carcinoma were enrolled in the trial. Before TCR sequencing, CD4+ T cells and CD8+ T cells were sorted from peripheral blood as separate populations.

With respect to this clone: Its antigen is unknown. There are no base qualities to consult, and no much larger clone falls within one base.

Genomic DNA was isolated from the sorted cells so that the TCRbeta CDR3 region could be sequenced. TCRbeta CDR3 regions were sequenced using the immunoSEQ Assay. Entries here come from immuneACCESS through TCRdb and include only in-frame sequences with V and J called. Some clones fail to appear in such tables; in the studies checked, an unresolved V gene covers under half of the shortfall, and the cause of the remainder is unknown. The sample yields about 40,000 clones; around 90% were counted once. Under 15% of the sample belongs to the ten largest clones. The sequence links TRBV5-6 to TRBJ2-1; matching of 5 bases hints at TRBD1 as the D gene. This TCR derives from an adult with an advanced solid tumor such as melanoma, head and neck, liver or kidney cancer. The material was CD4+ or CD8+ T cells sorted from blood, obtained in a trial of the OX40 agonist ivuxolimab. The DNA is as follows: TGTGCCAGCAGCCTGGGGCCAGGATACAATGAGCAGTTCTTC. Its protein reads: CASSLGPGYNEQFF.